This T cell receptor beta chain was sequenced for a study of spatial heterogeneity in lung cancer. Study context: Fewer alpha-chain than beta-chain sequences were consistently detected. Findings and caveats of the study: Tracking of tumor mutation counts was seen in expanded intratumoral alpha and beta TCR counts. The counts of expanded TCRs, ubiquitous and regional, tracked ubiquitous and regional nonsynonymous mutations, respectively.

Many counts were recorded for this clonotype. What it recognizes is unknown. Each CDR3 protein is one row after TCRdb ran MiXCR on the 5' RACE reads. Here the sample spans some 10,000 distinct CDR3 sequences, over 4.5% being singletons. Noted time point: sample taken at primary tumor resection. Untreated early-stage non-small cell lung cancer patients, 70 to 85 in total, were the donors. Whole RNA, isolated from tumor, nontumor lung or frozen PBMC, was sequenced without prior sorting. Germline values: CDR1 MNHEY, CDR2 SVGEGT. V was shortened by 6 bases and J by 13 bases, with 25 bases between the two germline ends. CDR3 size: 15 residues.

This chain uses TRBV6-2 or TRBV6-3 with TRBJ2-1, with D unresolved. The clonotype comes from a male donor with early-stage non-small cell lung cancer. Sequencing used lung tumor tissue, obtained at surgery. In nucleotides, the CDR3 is TGTGCCAGCAGCCCCGCGTTCCGGCAGAAGGCCCTTCAGTTCTTC. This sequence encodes CASSPAFRQKALQFF.